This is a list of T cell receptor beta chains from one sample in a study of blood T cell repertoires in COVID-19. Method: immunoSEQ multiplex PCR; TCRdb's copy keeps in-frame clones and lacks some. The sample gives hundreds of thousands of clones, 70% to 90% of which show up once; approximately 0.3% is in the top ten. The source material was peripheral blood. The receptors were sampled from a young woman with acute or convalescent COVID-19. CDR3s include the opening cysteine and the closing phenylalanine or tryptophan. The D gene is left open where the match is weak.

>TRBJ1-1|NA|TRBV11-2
CASSLRGGLGTEAFF
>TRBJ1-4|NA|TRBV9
CASSVRGLLNEKLFF
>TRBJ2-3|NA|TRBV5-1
CASSTGGHPSDTQYF
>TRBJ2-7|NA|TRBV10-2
CASSDQGQVDEQYF
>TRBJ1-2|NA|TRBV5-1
CASSLVSGFDGYTF
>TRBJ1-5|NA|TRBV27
CASSLWGGPQHF
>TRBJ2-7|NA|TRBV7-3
CASSLGQEGEQYF
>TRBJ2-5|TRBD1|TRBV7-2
CASSSQGAYQETQYF
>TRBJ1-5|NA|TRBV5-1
CASSQDSTTRFRSNQPQHF
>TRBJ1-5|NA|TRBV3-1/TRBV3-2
CASSQEAGVQPQHF
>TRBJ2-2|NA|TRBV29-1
CSVSGGGELFF
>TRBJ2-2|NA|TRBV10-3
CAISGATGELFF
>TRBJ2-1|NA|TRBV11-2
CASSLVRADYNEQFF
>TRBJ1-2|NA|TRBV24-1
CATSDSQRGGVNYGYTF
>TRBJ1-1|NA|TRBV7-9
CASSPPQGGARNTEAFF
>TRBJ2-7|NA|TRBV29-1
CSVVEGAPYEQYF
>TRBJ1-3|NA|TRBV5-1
CASSLEWASGNTIYF
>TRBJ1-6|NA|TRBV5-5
CASSLRAGVYNSPLHF
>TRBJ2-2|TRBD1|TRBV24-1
CATSEGTANTGELFF
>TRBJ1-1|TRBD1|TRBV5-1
CASSRPWEGQGADTEAFF
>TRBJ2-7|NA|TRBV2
CASSESRGSSYEQYF
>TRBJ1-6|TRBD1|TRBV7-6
CASSGTGMGNSPLHF
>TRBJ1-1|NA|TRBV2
CASRANTGNTEAFF
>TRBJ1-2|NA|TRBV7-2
CASSLATGYGYTF
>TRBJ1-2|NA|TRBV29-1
CSVEYQGYGYTF
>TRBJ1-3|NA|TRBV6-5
CASSPLRGTIYF
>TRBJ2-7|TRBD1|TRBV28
CASSQPGTGEGYEQYF
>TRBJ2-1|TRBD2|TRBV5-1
CASSLRAGGLDEQFF
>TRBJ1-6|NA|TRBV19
CASSLSSYNSPLHF
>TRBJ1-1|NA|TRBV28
CASSPLSFWGRADTEAFF
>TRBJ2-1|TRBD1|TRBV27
CASSHGTEAGNEQFF
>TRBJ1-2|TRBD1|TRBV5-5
CASSQGQGGGYTF
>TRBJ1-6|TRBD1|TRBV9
CASSVGTGIASPLHF
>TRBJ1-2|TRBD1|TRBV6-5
CASRTGPYGYTF
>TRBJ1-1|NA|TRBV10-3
CAISEQGENTEAFF
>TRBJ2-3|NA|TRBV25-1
CASSGLAYSTDTQYF
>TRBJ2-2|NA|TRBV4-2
CASSQDLRELFF
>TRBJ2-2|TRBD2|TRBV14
CASSQDWSSGGTGELFF
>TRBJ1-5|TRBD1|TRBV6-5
CASSLGGSENQPQHF
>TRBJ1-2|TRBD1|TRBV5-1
CASSQGQAVGGYTF
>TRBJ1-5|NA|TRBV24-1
CATSDLRDYNQPQHF
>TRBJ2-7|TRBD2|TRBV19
CASSQMGGDEQYF
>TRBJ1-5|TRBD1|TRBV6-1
CASSERPPGQGGYSNQPQHF
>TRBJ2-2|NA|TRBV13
CASSHYTGELFF
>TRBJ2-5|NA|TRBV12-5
CASGLVPGQLNRKTQYF
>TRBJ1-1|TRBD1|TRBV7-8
CASSFRVQGAIAFF
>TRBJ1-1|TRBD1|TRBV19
CASSTRQGGTEAFF
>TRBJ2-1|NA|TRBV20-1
CSASHGDEQFF
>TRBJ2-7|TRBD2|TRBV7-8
CASSSLGREYEQYF
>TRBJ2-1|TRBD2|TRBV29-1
CSVLLAGGYNEQFF